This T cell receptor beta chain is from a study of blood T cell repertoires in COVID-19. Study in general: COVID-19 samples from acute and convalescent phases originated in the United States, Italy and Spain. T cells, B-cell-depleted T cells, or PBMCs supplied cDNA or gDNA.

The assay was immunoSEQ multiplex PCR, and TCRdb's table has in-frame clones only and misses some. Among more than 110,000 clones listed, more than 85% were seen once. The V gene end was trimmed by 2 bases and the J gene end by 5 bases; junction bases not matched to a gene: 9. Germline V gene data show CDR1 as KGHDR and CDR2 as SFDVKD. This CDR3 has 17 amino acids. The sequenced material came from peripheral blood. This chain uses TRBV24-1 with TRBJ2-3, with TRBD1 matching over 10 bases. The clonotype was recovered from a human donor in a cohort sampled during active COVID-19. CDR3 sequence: CATSDWDRGSSGDTQYF. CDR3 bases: TGTGCCACCAGTGATTGGGACAGGGGCTCGTCGGGAGATACGCAGTATTTT.